Presented here are 10 T cell receptor beta chains from one specimen sequenced in a study of T cells in Graves' hyperthyroidism and ophthalmopathy. Amplification of TCR beta CDR3 regions was performed using RNA transcripts as template. The primer set for the first-round RT-PCR of the TCR CDR3 was HTBI. TCRdb re-called the multiplex PCR reads through MiXCR, storing one row per CDR3 protein. Found here are about 530,000 distinct CDR3 sequences, 15% to 20% of them singletons; the top ten hold around 17%. Sequencing used blood. These receptors were collected from a woman aged 18-35 years with Graves' ophthalmopathy.

The V call is TRBV5-6, the J call TRBJ2-3; 13 positions match TRBD2. The CDR3 totals 16 residues. The V gene's germline CDR1 is SGHDT and CDR2 YYEEEE. J was trimmed by 7 bases and V by 4 bases; bases with no gene match: 9. For the CDR3, the DNA is TGTGCCAGCAGCGGGACTAGCGGGAAGGCGGTATATACGCAGTATTTT. Protein product: CASSGTSGKAVYTQYF.

This clonotype was seen at least ten times. The chain has TRBV6-6 and TRBJ1-1; D unresolved. Germline CDR1 MNHNY, CDR2 SVGAGI (reference sequence). V was trimmed by 2 bases and J by 9 bases, leaving 16 bases between them. The CDR3 has 14 amino acids. This chain's CDR3 is CASSYPDETKQAFF. The CDR3 nucleotides read TGTGCCAGCAGTTACCCGGACGAAACTAAACAAGCTTTCTTT.

J is TRBJ2-7 and V is TRBV7-2; D is unresolved. Matching the DNA end better, TRBJ2-1 makes the J call doubtful. This CDR3 is 15 amino acids long. CDR1 is SGHTA and CDR2 is FQGNSA in the germline V gene. CDR3 region: CASRSGRESSYEQFF. In DNA form, the CDR3 reads TGTGCCAGCAGGTCGGGCCGCGAGAGCTCCTACGAGCAGTTCTTC.

On this clonotype itself: A single base separates this from a much larger clone, so it may be a read error. This rearrangement joins TRBV20-1 to TRBJ2-7, with 9 bases lining up with TRBD2. Germline V gene sequence: CDR1 DFQATT, CDR2 SNEGSKA (reference sequence). J lost 0 bases, V lost 3 bases, and 0 bases had no gene match. This CDR3 comprises 13 residues. CDR3 in amino acids: CSASSGSSYEQYF. In nucleotides, the CDR3 is TGCAGTGCTAGTAGCGGGAGCTCCTACGAGCAGTACTTC.

In this sample, this clonotype turned up many times. The CDR3 loop is CSPSRGDTEAFF. DNA of the CDR3: TGCAGCCCTTCGAGGGGGGACACTGAAGCTTTCTTT. The chain employs TRBV20-1 and TRBJ1-1, with D perhaps TRBD1 (6 bases). The CDR3 totals 12 residues. Germline lookup yields CDR1 DFQATT and CDR2 SNEGSKA (reference sequence).

This chain uses TRBV4-2 with TRBJ2-3, with D hard to call. Between the trimmed V and J ends, which lost 1 base and 7 bases, there was a span of 6 bases. The CDR3 is made up of 12 amino acids. Germline V lookup: CDR1 LGHNA, CDR2 YNFKEQ. CDR3 protein: CASSQGGNTQYF. The DNA for the CDR3 is TGTGCCAGCAGCCAAGGAGGAAATACGCAGTATTTT.

This clonotype was detected many times. This sequence joins TRBV6-2 or TRBV6-3 and TRBJ1-2; D remains ambiguous. The CDR3 totals 16 residues. V was clipped by 4 bases and J by 5 bases, with 20 bases between them. Germline values: CDR1 MNHEY, CDR2 SVGEGT. CDR3 sequence reads: CASSSEGWFRTYGYTF. CDR3 DNA: TGTGCCAGCAGTTCGGAAGGGTGGTTCAGAACTTATGGCTACACCTTC.

The rearrangement uses TRBV5-6 and TRBJ2-1, with D hard to call. This CDR3 has 17 amino acids. CDR1 SGHDT and CDR2 YYEEEE come from the germline V gene. With 0 bases removed from V and 0 bases from J, the gap between germline ends came to 13 bases. Here the CDR3 reads CASSLAIIPSSYNEQFF. The CDR3 DNA is TGTGCCAGCAGCTTGGCCATTATCCCGAGCTCCTACAATGAGCAGTTCTTC.

This clonotype showed up just a few times. This chain links TRBV28 with TRBJ1-4; possible D gene TRBD1, 5 bases. This CDR3 comprises 17 residues. Germline V gives CDR1 MDHEN, CDR2 SYDVKM. The V gene lost 4 bases and the J gene lost 7 bases, with 22 bases spanning the gap. The CDR3 DNA is TGTGCCAGCAGTTCCATCTTTCCGGACCGGGGGTCTGAAAAACTGTTTTTT. Encoded protein: CASSSIFPDRGSEKLFF.

As to this clonotype: An end of the junction differs from the germline gene, which may be a read error. The CDR3 DNA sequence: TGTGCCAGCAGACAGGGAGGGAGGAATTCACCCCCCCACTTT. This encodes CASRQGGRNSPPHF. V usage is TRBV6-1 and J usage is TRBJ1-6, with D possibly TRBD1 on 6 matching bases. CDR1 and CDR2 (germline): MNHNS, SASEGT. The length of the CDR3 is 14 residues.